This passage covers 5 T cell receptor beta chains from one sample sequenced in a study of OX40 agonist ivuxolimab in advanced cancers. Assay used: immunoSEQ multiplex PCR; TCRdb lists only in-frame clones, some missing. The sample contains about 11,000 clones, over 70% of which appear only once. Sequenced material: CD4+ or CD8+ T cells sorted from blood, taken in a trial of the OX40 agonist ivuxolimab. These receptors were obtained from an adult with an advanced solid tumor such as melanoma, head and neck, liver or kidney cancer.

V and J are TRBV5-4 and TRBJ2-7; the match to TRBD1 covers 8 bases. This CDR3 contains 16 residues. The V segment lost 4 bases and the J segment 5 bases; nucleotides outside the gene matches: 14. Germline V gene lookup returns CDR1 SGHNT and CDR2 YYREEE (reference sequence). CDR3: CASSPNLGQGADEQYF. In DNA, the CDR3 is TGTGCCAGCAGCCCCAATCTGGGGCAGGGGGCCGACGAGCAGTACTTC.

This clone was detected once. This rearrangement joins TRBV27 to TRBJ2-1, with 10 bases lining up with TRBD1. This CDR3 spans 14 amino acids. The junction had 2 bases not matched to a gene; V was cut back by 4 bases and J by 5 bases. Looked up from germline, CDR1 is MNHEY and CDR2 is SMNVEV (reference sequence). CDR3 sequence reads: CASSSGTGDNEQFF. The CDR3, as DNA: TGTGCCAGCAGTTCCGGGACAGGGGACAATGAGCAGTTCTTC.

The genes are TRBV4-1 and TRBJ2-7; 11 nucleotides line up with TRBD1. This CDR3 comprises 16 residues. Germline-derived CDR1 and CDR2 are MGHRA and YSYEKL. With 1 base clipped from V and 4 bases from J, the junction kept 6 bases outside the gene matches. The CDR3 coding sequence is TGCGCCAGCAGCCAAGTTCAGGACAGGGGGCGGTACGAGCAGTACTTC. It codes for CASSQVQDRGRYEQYF.

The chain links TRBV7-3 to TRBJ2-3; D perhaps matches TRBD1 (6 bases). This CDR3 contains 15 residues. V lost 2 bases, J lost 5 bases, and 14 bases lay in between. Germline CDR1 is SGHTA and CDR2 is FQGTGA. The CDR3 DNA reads TGTGCCAGCAGCTTAGGCAGGGGTGGTCAAGATACGCAGTATTTT. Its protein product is CASSLGRGGQDTQYF.

The CDR3 here is CASSLWGTGASTEAFF. The CDR3 nucleotides read TGCGCCAGCAGCTTGTGGGGGACAGGGGCAAGCACTGAAGCTTTCTTT. This sequence joins TRBV5-1 and TRBJ1-1, with TRBD1 matching 10 bases. The CDR3 length is 16 residues. V lost 1 base and J lost 4; bases outside the gene matches: 7. Germline V gene data show CDR1 as SGHRS and CDR2 as YFSETQ. The entire variable domain, with the rest obtained from reference TRBV5-1 and TRBJ1-1, is as follows: KAGVTQTPRYLIKTRGQQVTLSCSPISGHRSVSWYQQTPGQGLQFLFEYFSETQRNKGNFPGRFSGRQFSNSRSEMNVSTLELGDSALYLCASSLWGTGASTEAFFGQGTRLTVV.